This entry features one T cell receptor beta chain sequence. Its antigen is not identified. The record originates from a study of beta chain features in type 1 diabetes. Study results and caveats: Still unanswered here is whether HLA type influences TCRB rearrangement.

Reverse transcription of all isolated RNA meant that expressed TCRB transcripts were sequenced. Only in-frame clones appear in the TCRdb table, and some are missing; sequencing was by immunoSEQ multiplex PCR. The table lists under 400,000 clones, 15% to 20% of them singletons. V lost 5 bases, J lost 4 bases, and 6 bases stayed unmatched. The length of the CDR3 is 15 residues. In germline, CDR1 is MNHEY, CDR2 SVGAGI. Sequencing was performed on naive CD4+ T cells from blood. The sequence derives from a woman aged 18 to 35 in good health. V gene TRBV6-5 combines with J gene TRBJ1-5; 9 nucleotides align to TRBD1. The CDR3 reads CASSRTGESNQPQHF. The DNA for the CDR3 is TGTGCCAGCAGTCGGACAGGGGAGAGTAATCAGCCCCAGCATTTT.